A single sample gave rise to the 28 T cell receptor beta chains below, sequenced in a study of T cells in localized non-small cell lung cancer. The repertoire was sequenced with immunoSEQ multiplex PCR; TCRdb's copy has only in-frame clones and lacks some. This table has some 10,000 clones, roughly 81% appearing once. The sequencing used peripheral blood, collected before any cancer treatment. The receptors originated from a male donor aged 60 or over with stage III lung adenocarcinoma.

The chain uses TRBV27 and TRBJ2-1, with unresolved D. V dropped 4 bases and J dropped 9 bases, with 4 bases sitting between them. Germline loops: CDR1 MNHEY, CDR2 SMNVEV (reference sequence). CDR3 size: 10 residues. The CDR3 region is CASSWPEQFF. CDR3 sequence (DNA): TGTGCCAGCAGTTGGCCTGAGCAGTTCTTC.

This clone occurred once. The rearrangement joins TRBV28 to TRBJ2-2, with D maybe TRBD2 (7 bases). Germline CDR1 and CDR2: MDHEN and SYDVKM. This CDR3 has 17 amino acids. Between the trimmed V and J ends, which lost 5 bases and 2 bases, there was a span of 18 bases. The CDR3 DNA reads as TGTGCCAGCAGTACCCCTTTGGGGGGGGGCAACACCGGGGAGCTGTTTTTT. It is translated as CASSTPLGGGNTGELFF.

The chain couples TRBV28 to TRBJ1-2; D is uncertain. The CDR3 runs to 12 residues. The V end lost 8 bases, the J end lost 4 bases, and 11 bases lay between the germline ends. Germline values: CDR1 MDHEN, CDR2 SYDVKM. CDR3 in amino acids: CASWVDGYGYTF. For the CDR3, the DNA is TGTGCCAGCTGGGTTGATGGCTATGGCTACACCTTC.

This chain uses TRBV9 with TRBJ1-1, with a weak D call TRBD1 (5 bases). The CDR3 spans 17 residues. Germline CDR1 reads SGDLS; CDR2 reads YYNGEE. The ends were cut back, 0 bases at V and 3 bases at J, with 18 bases in the middle. The CDR3 sequence: CASSVARDSRRDTEAFF. In DNA form, the CDR3 reads TGTGCCAGCAGCGTAGCTAGGGACTCAAGACGGGACACTGAAGCTTTCTTT.

The rearrangement links TRBV7-6 to TRBJ1-1; TRBD1 might be the D (5 bases). Trimming shortened V by 6 bases and J by 3 bases, and 11 bases separated the two germline ends. The CDR3 runs to 13 residues. Germline CDR1 SGHVS, CDR2 FNYEAQ. CDR3 amino acids: CASRPDSYTEAFF. CDR3 nucleotides: TGTGCCAGCAGGCCTGACAGTTACACTGAAGCTTTCTTT.

This clone was detected only once. The chain uses TRBV28 and TRBJ1-2, with 7 bases identical to TRBD1. J lost 4 bases, V lost 6 bases, and 14 bases had no gene match. The germline CDR1 and CDR2 sequences are MDHEN and SYDVKM. The CDR3 length is 16 residues. The CDR3 bases are TGTGCCAGCAGGCATTCACTAGGGGGCCTTGGCTATGGCTACACCTTC. It codes for CASRHSLGGLGYGYTF.

The chain's CDR3 is CASSQGHRDHQPQHF. DNA of the CDR3: TGCGCCAGCAGCCAAGGTCACAGGGATCATCAGCCCCAGCATTTT. The rearrangement links TRBV4-1 to TRBJ1-5; TRBD1 is a possible D gene (6 bases). CDR1 is MGHRA and CDR2 is YSYEKL in the germline V gene. The CDR3 loop spans 15 amino acids. With 1 base removed from V and 5 bases from J, the gap between germline ends came to 12 bases.

The chain combines TRBV19 with TRBJ2-5; a weak D match, TRBD1 (6 bases). V was cut by 5 bases and J by 0 bases, with 10 bases left in between. Germline V gene lookup returns CDR1 LNHDA and CDR2 SQIVND (reference sequence). The CDR3 loop spans 14 amino acids. CDR3 DNA sequence: TGTGCCAGTAGTCTTGGGACAAACCAAGAGACCCAGTACTTC. Translation gives CASSLGTNQETQYF. Together with reference TRBV19 and TRBJ2-5, the CDR3 gives the full variable domain: DGGITQSPKYLFRKEGQNVTLSCEQNLNHDAMYWYRQDPGQGLRLIYYSQIVNDFQKGDIAEGYSVSREKKESFPLTVTSAQKNPTAFYLCASSLGTNQETQYFGPGTRLLVL.

The chain couples TRBV27 to TRBJ2-5; 7 nucleotides align to TRBD2. Germline CDR1 and CDR2: MNHEY and SMNVEV (reference sequence). The CDR3 contains 14 residues. Trimming at V came to 4 bases and at J to 5 bases, leaving 7 bases not matched to a gene. The CDR3 nucleotides are TGTGCCAGCAGTTATTGGGCGGGGGATGAGACCCAGTACTTC. Amino acid sequence: CASSYWAGDETQYF.

This clone was counted once. V is TRBV7-2 and J is TRBJ1-3; tentative D call: TRBD1 (5 bases). CDR3 length equals 15 residues. The germline V and J ends were trimmed by 2 bases and 2 bases, with 10 bases remaining between them. From germline, CDR1 is SGHTA and CDR2 FQGNSA. Here the CDR3 reads CASSLRDGAGNTIYF. As DNA, the CDR3 is TGTGCCAGCAGCTTACGGGACGGTGCTGGAAACACCATATATTTT.

The chain employs TRBV4-3 and TRBJ2-7; perhaps D is TRBD1 or TRBD2 (5 bases each). The CDR3 consists of 13 residues. V lost 0 bases and J 6 bases, leaving 9 bases between the germline ends. Looked up from germline, CDR1 is LGHNA and CDR2 is YSLEER. This CDR3 is CASSQDSGAEQYF. CDR3 in DNA: TGCGCCAGCAGCCAAGATTCCGGGGCCGAGCAGTACTTC.

CDR3 amino acids: CASSVECRKKETQYF. DNA of the CDR3: TGCGCCAGCAGTGTTGAGTGCAGAAAAAAAGAGACCCAGTACTTC. J is TRBJ2-5 and V is TRBV10-1; no definite D call. The CDR3 covers 15 residues. The V end lost 4 bases, the J end lost 3 bases, and 15 bases lay between the germline ends. The germline V gene has CDR1 WNHNN and CDR2 SYGVQD (reference sequence).

The rearrangement uses TRBV19 and TRBJ2-5; 12 nucleotides line up with TRBD2. This CDR3 region has 16 residues. The trim removed 3 bases at V and 2 bases at J, leaving 4 bases unmatched. CDR1 and CDR2 (germline): LNHDA, SQIVND (reference sequence). As DNA, the CDR3 is TGTGCCAGTAGTATGATCGGGACTAGCGGGCAAGAGACCCAGTACTTC. It translates to CASSMIGTSGQETQYF.

The rearrangement joins TRBV5-3 to TRBJ2-5; 11 bases match TRBD2. TRBV5-3 is filed as an ORF, its function uncertain. This CDR3 spans 14 amino acids. The V and J ends lost 5 bases and 6 bases, in that order; junction bases with no gene match: 6. CDR3 sequence reads: CARSSTSGGKTQYF. The CDR3 DNA sequence: TGTGCCAGAAGTTCTACTAGCGGGGGAAAGACCCAGTACTTC.

V is TRBV6-1 and J is TRBJ2-1, with D perhaps assigned TRBD1 or TRBD2 (6 bases each). The CDR3 consists of 13 residues. The germline CDR1 and CDR2 sequences are MNHNS and SASEGT. The V end lost 4 bases, the J end lost 9 bases, and 13 bases lay between the germline ends. This CDR3 reads CASSGEGGLEQFF. DNA of the CDR3: TGTGCCAGCAGTGGGGAAGGGGGGCTTGAGCAGTTCTTC.

Only a few counts were recorded for this clone. J is TRBJ1-2 and V is TRBV21-1. TRBV21-1 constitutes a pseudogene. The CDR3 loop spans 12 amino acids. The CDR3 region is CASSARIEGYTF. In nucleotides, the CDR3 is TGTGCCAGCAGCGCCCGGATAGAAGGCTACACCTTC.

V and J are TRBV19 and TRBJ2-7; maybe TRBD1 (5 bases). This CDR3 is built from 14 residues. Germline CDR1 LNHDA, CDR2 SQIVND (reference sequence). The ends were cut back, 7 bases at V and 2 bases at J, with 15 bases in the middle. CDR3 sequence: CASIPQGSPYEQYF. CDR3 in DNA: TGTGCCAGTATCCCCCAGGGCTCCCCCTACGAGCAGTACTTC.

The chain links TRBV5-1 to TRBJ2-7; a possible D gene is TRBD2 (5 bases). In germline, CDR1 is SGHRS, CDR2 YFSETQ. The CDR3 sequence is 11 residues long. V lost 6 bases and J lost 6, with 10 bases in between. CDR3 in DNA: TGCGCCAGCACCGACGGAGGCGAGCAGTACTTC. This translates into CASTDGGEQYF.

This chain's CDR3 is CASSDLPGREQYF. The CDR3 region has the DNA TGTGCCAGCAGCGATCTTCCCGGGCGGGAGCAGTACTTC. J is TRBJ2-7 and V is TRBV6-1; no definite D call. The germline V gene encodes CDR1 MNHNS and CDR2 SASEGT. V gave up 6 bases and J gave up 7 bases, with 16 bases separating them. CDR3 length equals 13 residues.

The rearrangement uses TRBV5-6 and TRBJ1-1, with TRBD1 as a possible D gene (5 bases). The germline V and J ends were trimmed by 1 base and 6 bases, with 10 bases remaining between them. The germline gives CDR1 SGHDT, CDR2 YYEEEE. The CDR3 runs 13 residues. The CDR3 loop is CASSLWGPSEAFF. Here the CDR3 DNA reads TGTGCCAGCAGCTTGTGGGGACCGTCTGAAGCTTTCTTT.

The DNA for the CDR3 is TGTGCCAGTAGTAGTGGGACAGGCACCTACGAGCAGTACTTC. Amino acids: CASSSGTGTYEQYF. The V and J genes are TRBV19 and TRBJ2-7; 8 nucleotides align to TRBD1. Germline CDR1 is LNHDA and CDR2 is SQIVND (reference sequence). V dropped 4 bases and J dropped 2; count of bases not matched to a gene: 4. The CDR3 extends over 14 amino acids. The full variable domain, its missing parts supplied by reference TRBV19 and TRBJ2-7, is DGGITQSPKYLFRKEGQNVTLSCEQNLNHDAMYWYRQDPGQGLRLIYYSQIVNDFQKGDIAEGYSVSREKKESFPLTVTSAQKNPTAFYLCASSSGTGTYEQYFGPGTRLTVT.

The rearrangement uses TRBV7-9 and TRBJ1-1; 9 nucleotides agree with TRBD1. V shed 5 bases, J shed 1 base, and the junction held 8 bases outside the gene matches. CDR3 length: 16 amino acids. In germline, CDR1 is SEHNR, CDR2 FQNEAQ (reference sequence). The CDR3 DNA sequence: TGTGCCAGCAGCACTACAGGGGGCGGGAGGAACACTGAAGCTTTCTTT. Its protein product is CASSTTGGGRNTEAFF.

The chain combines TRBV5-1 with TRBJ2-7, with D perhaps matching TRBD1 (6 bases). The CDR3 is 14 amino acids. Trimming removed 3 bases from V and 0 bases from J, with 10 bases in between. The germline V gene encodes CDR1 SGHRS and CDR2 YFSETQ. CDR3 region: CASSSEDSSYEQYF. CDR3 sequence (DNA): TGCGCCAGCAGCTCTGAGGACAGCTCCTACGAGCAGTACTTC.

CDR3 bases: TGTGCCAGTAGTATAGATGACAGTCGTGTCCGTGGCTACACCTTC. It codes for CASSIDDSRVRGYTF. V usage is TRBV19 and J usage is TRBJ1-2; a possible D gene is TRBD1 (5 bases). The CDR3 covers 15 residues. Germline values: CDR1 LNHDA, CDR2 SQIVND (reference sequence). V was shortened by 0 bases and J by 7 bases, with 15 bases between the two germline ends.

The chain carries TRBV7-3 and TRBJ1-5; the match to TRBD1 covers 10 bases. Trimming cost V 11 bases and J 6 bases; bases outside gene matches: 16. Germline-derived CDR1 and CDR2 are SGHTA and FQGTGA. This CDR3 has 16 residues. CDR3 region: CASLRGGQGGGQPQHF. Written as DNA, the CDR3 is TGTGCCTCTTTGCGGGGCGGACAGGGGGGAGGTCAGCCCCAGCATTTT.

The chain is built from TRBV4-3 and TRBJ1-6, with D uncertain. This CDR3 has 15 residues. In germline, CDR1 is LGHNA, CDR2 YSLEER. The V and J ends lost 0 bases and 9 bases respectively, with 12 bases between them. The CDR3 DNA follows: TGCGCCAGCAGCCAAGAGACATATTCTTCTTCACCCCTCCACTTT. Translation gives CASSQETYSSSPLHF.

The chain uses TRBV6-1 and TRBJ1-1, with no clear D. This CDR3 is built from 14 residues. Germline CDR1 reads MNHNS; CDR2 reads SASEGT. Trimming removed 1 base from V and 4 bases from J, with 10 bases in between. The CDR3 sequence: CASSEVRKATEAFF. The CDR3 DNA reads TGTGCCAGCAGTGAAGTCCGAAAGGCCACTGAAGCTTTCTTT.

The chain is built from TRBV7-9 and TRBJ2-2; 8 nucleotides agree with TRBD2. V shed 5 bases, J shed 4 bases, and the junction held 6 bases outside the gene matches. The CDR3 has 15 amino acids. CDR1 is SEHNR and CDR2 is FQNEAQ in the germline V gene (reference sequence). The CDR3 loop reads CASSPRGGGTGELFF. The DNA for the CDR3 is TGTGCCAGCAGCCCACGGGGGGGAGGCACCGGGGAGCTGTTTTTT.